The rows below give T cell receptor beta chains drawn from one sample of a study of T cell responses to AZD1222 COVID-19 vaccine. Profiling relied on immunoSEQ multiplex PCR, and the TCRdb table lists in-frame clones only, not all of them. This table holds approximately 85,000 clones, 80% to 90% found once. Source: peripheral blood, taken on day 0 of AZD1222 vaccination. The source of these receptors is an adult in good health. Both conserved end residues are part of each CDR3. The D gene is left open where the match is weak. Some rows have no size entry. The others give once, few or many, or a class for an expanded clone.

j_call clone_size d_call v_call cdr3_aa cdr3_nt
TRBJ2-7 once - TRBV5-1 CASSRQETALEQYF TGCGCCAGCAGCCGCCAGGAGACGGCCCTCGAGCAGTACTTC
TRBJ1-1 once TRBD1 TRBV27 CASSFRQGGNTEAFF TGTGCCAGCAGTTTCCGACAGGGCGGGAACACTGAAGCTTTCTTT
TRBJ1-6 - - TRBV5-6 CASSFGDMNSPLHF TGTGCCAGCAGCTTTGGAGATATGAATTCACCCCTCCACTTT
TRBJ2-1 - TRBD2 TRBV6-4 CASSYSGSWYNEQFF TGTGCCAGCAGTTATAGCGGGAGTTGGTACAATGAGCAGTTCTTC
TRBJ1-1 - - TRBV6-6 CASSLSSGQQEAFF TGTGCCAGCTCCCTAAGTTCCGGGCAGCAAGAAGCTTTCTTT
TRBJ1-2 - TRBD1 TRBV9 CASSKTQGAGDYGYTF TGTGCCAGCAGCAAAACACAGGGGGCAGGTGACTATGGCTACACCTTC
TRBJ2-3 - - TRBV5-4 CASSFSGASTDTQYF TGTGCCAGCAGCTTTTCGGGGGCAAGCACAGATACGCAGTATTTT
TRBJ1-3 - - TRBV11-2 CASSPHQAAGNTIYF TGTGCCAGCAGCCCACATCAGGCGGCAGGAAACACCATATATTTT
TRBJ2-2 - - TRBV29-1 CSVAQPNTGELFF TGCAGCGTTGCCCAGCCGAACACCGGGGAGCTGTTTTTT
TRBJ1-1 few - TRBV7-9 CASSLAWSEAFF TGTGCCAGCAGCTTAGCGTGGTCTGAAGCTTTCTTT
TRBJ2-7 - TRBD1 TRBV28 CASTWGQGTYEQYF TGTGCCAGCACCTGGGGACAGGGAACCTACGAGCAGTACTTC
TRBJ2-6 - TRBD1 TRBV7-9 CASSSRQGTGANVLTF TGTGCCAGCAGCTCCAGACAGGGTACTGGGGCCAACGTCCTGACTTTC
TRBJ1-2 - - TRBV6-5 CASSYNTGRRRGYTF TGTGCCAGCAGTTACAATACAGGGAGGAGGCGCGGCTACACCTTC
TRBJ2-7 - - TRBV7-2 CASSQQGFEQYF TGTGCCAGCAGCCAACAGGGTTTCGAGCAGTACTTC
TRBJ1-5 - - TRBV7-9 CASSPALDSQPQHF TGTGCCAGCAGCCCGGCTCTTGACAGCCAGCCCCAGCATTTT
TRBJ1-6 - TRBD1 TRBV5-7 CASSLHRFGQGHSSPLHF TGTGCCAGCAGCTTACACCGTTTTGGACAGGGTCATAGTTCACCCCTCCACTTT
TRBJ1-3 - TRBD1 TRBV28 CASSNRGRAGNTIYF TGTGCCAGCAGTAACAGGGGGCGGGCTGGAAACACCATATATTTT
TRBJ1-1 - - TRBV19 CASRTGAERGTEAFF TGTGCCAGTAGGACCGGGGCCGAAAGGGGCACTGAAGCTTTCTTT
TRBJ1-5 - TRBD1 TRBV6-6 CASTPQQGTAQPQHF TGTGCCAGCACCCCCCAACAGGGGACGGCTCAGCCCCAGCATTTT
TRBJ2-5 - TRBD1 TRBV9 CASSAGGSLETQYF TGTGCCAGCAGTGCAGGGGGTTCGCTGGAGACCCAGTACTTC
TRBJ1-2 - - TRBV7-9 CASSSGRQFNYGYTF TGTGCCAGCAGCTCCGGCCGACAGTTTAACTATGGCTACACCTTC
TRBJ2-1 - - TRBV19 CASSIQRVRDEQFF TGTGCCAGTAGTATCCAGCGAGTTAGGGATGAGCAGTTCTTC
TRBJ1-4 - - TRBV28 CASSLVGDEKLFF TGTGCCAGCAGTTTGGTAGGAGATGAAAAACTGTTTTTT
TRBJ1-5 - - TRBV4-2 CASSQDTRQGYQPQHF TGTGCCAGCAGCCAAGATACTCGGCAGGGATATCAGCCCCAGCATTTT
TRBJ1-1 - TRBD1 TRBV18 CASSQQGAANTEAFF TGTGCCAGCTCACAACAGGGGGCCGCGAACACTGAAGCTTTCTTT
TRBJ1-3 - - TRBV5-1 CASTSGGAGNTIYF TGCGCCAGCACCTCTGGCGGGGCAGGAAACACCATATATTTT
TRBJ2-5 - TRBD2 TRBV6-6 CASSPRGGWEETQYF TGTGCCAGCAGTCCCCGGGGGGGGTGGGAAGAGACCCAGTACTTC
TRBJ1-1 - TRBD1 TRBV11-2 CASSLEGQGVRTEAFF TGTGCCAGCAGCTTAGAAGGGCAGGGGGTGCGGACTGAAGCTTTCTTT
TRBJ2-6 - - TRBV19 CATHTGYDSGANVLTF TGTGCCACCCATACAGGGTACGACTCTGGGGCCAACGTCCTGACTTTC
TRBJ2-2 - - TRBV20-1 CSASPGSSTGELFF TGCAGTGCTAGTCCCGGGAGTTCTACCGGGGAGCTGTTTTTT
TRBJ2-3 - TRBD2 TRBV11-2 CASSPFGLAGDTQYF TGTGCCAGCAGTCCATTTGGGCTAGCGGGGGATACGCAGTATTTT
TRBJ1-4 - - TRBV2 CAGTGMANEKLFF TGTGCCGGAACTGGAATGGCTAATGAAAAACTGTTTTTT
TRBJ1-4 - - TRBV25-1 CASSESGDNEKLFF TGTGCCAGCAGTGAATCAGGGGACAATGAAAAACTGTTTTTT
TRBJ2-1 - TRBD1 TRBV18 CASSPPTGDKGEQFF TGTGCCAGCTCACCTCCGACAGGGGACAAAGGAGAGCAGTTCTTC
TRBJ1-5 - - TRBV28 CASSGPYSNQPQHF TGTGCCAGTTCAGGGCCCTATAGCAATCAGCCCCAGCATTTT
TRBJ2-5 - TRBD2 TRBV5-1 CASSLSPLAGGETQYF TGCGCCAGCAGCTTGTCTCCCCTAGCGGGGGGAGAGACCCAGTACTTC
TRBJ2-5 once - TRBV6-5 CASRGRGQETQYF TGTGCCAGCAGGGGACGGGGCCAAGAGACCCAGTACTTC
TRBJ2-7 - TRBD2 TRBV5-4 CASSLEASGYEQYF TGTGCCAGCAGCTTGGAAGCTAGCGGCTACGAGCAGTACTTC
TRBJ1-5 - - TRBV5-1 CASSLAGDKFQPQHF TGCGCCAGCAGCTTGGCCGGGGACAAATTTCAGCCCCAGCATTTT
TRBJ2-1 - - TRBV5-6 CASSRLDSYNEQFF TGTGCCAGCAGTCGGTTAGATAGCTACAATGAGCAGTTCTTC
TRBJ2-1 - - TRBV18 CASSLQGGNNNEQFF TGTGCCAGCTCACTTCAGGGGGGCAATAATAATGAGCAGTTCTTC
TRBJ2-3 - TRBD2 TRBV9 CASSVSGSSTDTQYF TGTGCCAGCAGCGTAAGCGGGAGTAGCACAGATACGCAGTATTTT
TRBJ2-1 once - TRBV10-3 CAIRGGTSYNEQFF TGTGCCATCAGAGGAGGGACTTCCTACAATGAGCAGTTCTTC
TRBJ2-2 once - TRBV4-1 CASSQVQGINTGELFF TGCGCCAGCAGCCAAGTGCAGGGGATAAACACCGGGGAGCTGTTTTTT
TRBJ1-4 - TRBD1 TRBV9 CASSVQGATNEKLFF TGTGCCAGCAGCGTACAGGGGGCAACTAATGAAAAACTGTTTTTT
TRBJ1-6 - - TRBV6-5 CASRRDGNNSPLHF TGTGCCAGCAGGAGGGACGGAAATAATTCACCCCTCCACTTT
TRBJ1-1 - - TRBV28 CASSQGGKAFF TGTGCCAGCAGTCAAGGGGGGAAAGCTTTCTTT
TRBJ1-1 few - TRBV5-8 CASVLQGRGEAFF TGTGCCAGCGTGCTACAGGGCCGGGGTGAAGCTTTCTTT
TRBJ1-4 - TRBD1 TRBV13 CASWDDRGLGEKLFF TGTGCCAGCTGGGATGACAGGGGCCTCGGGGAAAAACTGTTTTTT
TRBJ2-3 - - TRBV5-1 CASSLQDASTDTQYF TGCGCCAGCAGCTTGCAGGACGCTAGCACAGATACGCAGTATTTT
TRBJ1-1 - - TRBV28 CASSAPGTLNTEAFF TGTGCCAGCAGTGCCCCCGGGACATTAAACACTGAAGCTTTCTTT
TRBJ2-5 once - TRBV28 CASSFRGQETQYF TGTGCCAGCAGTTTCCGGGGGCAAGAGACCCAGTACTTC
TRBJ1-2 once - TRBV4-1 CASSEGGTANYGYTF TGCGCCAGCAGCGAAGGGGGTACGGCTAACTATGGCTACACCTTC